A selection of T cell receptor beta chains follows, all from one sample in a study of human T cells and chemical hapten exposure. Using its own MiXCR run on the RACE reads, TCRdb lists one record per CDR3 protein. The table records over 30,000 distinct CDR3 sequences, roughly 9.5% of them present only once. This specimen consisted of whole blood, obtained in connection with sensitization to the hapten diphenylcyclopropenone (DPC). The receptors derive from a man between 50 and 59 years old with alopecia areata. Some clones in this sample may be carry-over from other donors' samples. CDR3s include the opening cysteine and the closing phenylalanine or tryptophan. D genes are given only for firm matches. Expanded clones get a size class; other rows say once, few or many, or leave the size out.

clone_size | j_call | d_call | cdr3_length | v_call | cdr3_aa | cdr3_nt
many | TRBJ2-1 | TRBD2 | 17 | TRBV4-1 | CASSQDGLAGSYNEQFF | TGCGCCAGCAGCCAAGATGGCCTAGCGGGCTCCTACAATGAGCAGTTCTTC
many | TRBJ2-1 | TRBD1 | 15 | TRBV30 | CAWSVWDRGLYEQFF | TGTGCCTGGAGTGTGTGGGACAGGGGTCTGTATGAGCAGTTCTTC
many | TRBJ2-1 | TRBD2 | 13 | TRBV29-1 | CSVGSSGYDEQFF | TGCAGCGTTGGGTCTAGCGGTTATGATGAGCAGTTCTTC
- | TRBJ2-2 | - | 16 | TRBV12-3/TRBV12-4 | CASSLAWTQNTGELFF | TGTGCCAGCAGTTTAGCATGGACCCAGAACACCGGGGAGCTGTTTTTT
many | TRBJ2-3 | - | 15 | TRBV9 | CASSPTARDTDTQYF | TGTGCCAGCAGCCCCACAGCGCGGGACACAGATACGCAGTATTTT
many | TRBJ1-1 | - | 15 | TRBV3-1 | CASSQGQVRGTEAFF | TGTGCCAGCAGCCAAGGACAGGTCCGGGGTACTGAAGCTTTCTTT
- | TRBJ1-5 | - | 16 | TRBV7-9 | CASSGGREGLNQPQHF | TGTGCCAGCAGCGGGGGCAGGGAGGGGCTCAATCAGCCCCAGCATTTT
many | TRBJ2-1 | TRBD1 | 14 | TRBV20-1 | CSARSGQHLNEQFF | TGCAGTGCTAGATCGGGACAGCACTTAAATGAGCAGTTCTTC
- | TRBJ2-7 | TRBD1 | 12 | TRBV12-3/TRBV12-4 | CASSQGQTTGYF | TGTGCCAGCAGTCAGGGACAGACAACCGGGTACTTC
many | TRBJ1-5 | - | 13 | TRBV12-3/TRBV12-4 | CASSLDGTVSQHF | TGTGCCAGCAGTTTAGATGGGACGGTGTCCCAGCATTTT
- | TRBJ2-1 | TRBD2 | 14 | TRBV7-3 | CASTQGLASQEQFF | TGTGCCAGCACCCAGGGACTAGCGTCTCAGGAGCAGTTCTTC
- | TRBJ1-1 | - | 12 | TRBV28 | CASSPDSREAFF | TGTGCCAGCAGTCCCGACAGCCGGGAAGCTTTCTTT
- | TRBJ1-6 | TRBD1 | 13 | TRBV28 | CASSRDRTSPLHF | TGTGCCAGCAGCCGGGACAGGACCTCACCCCTCCACTTT
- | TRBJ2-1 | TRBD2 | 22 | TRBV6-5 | CASSYSSSSLLAGGGGYNEQFF | TGTGCCAGCAGTTACTCGAGCAGTTCCTTACTAGCGGGAGGAGGGGGTTACAATGAGCAGTTCTTC
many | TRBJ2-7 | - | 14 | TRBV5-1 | CASSVGTPTYEQYF | TGCGCCAGCAGCGTTGGGACACCGACCTACGAGCAGTACTTC
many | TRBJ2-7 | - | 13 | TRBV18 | CASSPLASYEQYF | TGTGCCAGCTCACCCCTTGCCTCCTACGAGCAGTACTTC